Sequencing of this T cell receptor (beta chain) was carried out in a study of molecular identifiers for immune sequencing clone quantification. Study in general: Five portions were made in replicates from RNA of roughly 21,000 or 96,000 naive CD8 cells, and four underwent sequencing. Findings and caveats of the study: Sizes of highly expanded clones could be underestimated through identical TCRs sharing a barcode.

One entry per CDR3 protein, called by TCRdb with MiXCR from the PCR reads. The sample contains approximately 500,000 distinct CDR3 sequences, about 25% of which appear only once. V was cut by 7 bases and J by 4 bases, with 13 bases left in between. CDR3 length: 13 residues. Germline lookup yields CDR1 MNHNY and CDR2 SVGAGI (reference sequence). This clonotype was recorded at least ten times. Its antigen is unidentified. Sequencing was performed on naive CD8+ T cells from blood, with Jurkat cell RNA spiked in. Subset meaning: FACS-sorted CD8+CD4-CCR7+CD45RA+ naive T cells. The clonotype comes from a human donor in good health. Some libraries in this study had Jurkat cell RNA spiked in. This sequence joins TRBV6-6 and TRBJ1-1, with D unresolved. The CDR3: CASIFGFGTEAFF. The CDR3, as DNA: TGTGCCAGCATATTTGGTTTTGGCACTGAAGCTTTCTTT.